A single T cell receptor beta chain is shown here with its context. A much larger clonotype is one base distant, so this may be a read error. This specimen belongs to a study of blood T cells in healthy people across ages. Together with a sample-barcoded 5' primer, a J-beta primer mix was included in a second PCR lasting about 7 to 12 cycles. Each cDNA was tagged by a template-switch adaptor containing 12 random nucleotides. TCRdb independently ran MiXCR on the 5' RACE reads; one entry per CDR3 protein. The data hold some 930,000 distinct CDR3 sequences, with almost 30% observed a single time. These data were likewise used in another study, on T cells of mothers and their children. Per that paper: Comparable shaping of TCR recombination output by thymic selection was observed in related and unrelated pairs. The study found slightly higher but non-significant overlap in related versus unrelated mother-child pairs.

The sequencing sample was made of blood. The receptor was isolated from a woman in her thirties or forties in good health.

The chain's CDR3 is CASSSPVRDTTNYGYTF. As DNA, the CDR3 is TGTGCCAGCAGCTCACCGGTTAGGGACACTACGAACTATGGCTACACCTTC. The J gene is TRBJ1-2, the V gene TRBV5-5, with TRBD1 as a possible D gene (6 bases). Trimming took 3 bases from V and 2 from J, leaving 20 bases between them. Germline CDR1 reads SGHKS; CDR2 reads YYEKEE (reference sequence). The CDR3 is 17 amino acids.